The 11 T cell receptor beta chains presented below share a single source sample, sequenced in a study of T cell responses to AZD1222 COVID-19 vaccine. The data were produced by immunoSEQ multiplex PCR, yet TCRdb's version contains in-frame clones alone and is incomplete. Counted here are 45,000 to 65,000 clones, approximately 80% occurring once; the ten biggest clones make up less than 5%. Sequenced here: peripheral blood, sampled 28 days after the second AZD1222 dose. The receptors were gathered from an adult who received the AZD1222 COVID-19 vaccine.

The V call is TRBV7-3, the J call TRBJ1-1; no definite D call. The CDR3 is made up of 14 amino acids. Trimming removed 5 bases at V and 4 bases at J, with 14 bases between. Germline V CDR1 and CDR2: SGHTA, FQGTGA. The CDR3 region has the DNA TGTGCCAGCAGCACCACAGCGGTGAGCACTGAAGCTTTCTTT. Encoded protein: CASSTTAVSTEAFF. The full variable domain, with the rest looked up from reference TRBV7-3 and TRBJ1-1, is GAGVSQTPSNKVTEKGKYVELRCDPISGHTALYWYRQSLGQGPEFLIYFQGTGAADDSGLPNDRFFAVRPEGSVSTLKIQRTERGDSAVYLCASSTTAVSTEAFFGQGTRLTVV.

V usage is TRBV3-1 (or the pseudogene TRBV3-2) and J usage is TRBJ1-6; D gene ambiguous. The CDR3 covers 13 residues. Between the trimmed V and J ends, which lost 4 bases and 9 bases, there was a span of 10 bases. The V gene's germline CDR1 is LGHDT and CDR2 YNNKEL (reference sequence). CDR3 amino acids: CASSPWKGSPLHF. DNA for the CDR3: TGTGCCAGCAGCCCCTGGAAGGGTTCACCCCTCCACTTT.

Here the CDR3 DNA reads TGCAGTGCTAGTTGGGGCGGGGGGGCCCCAGATACGCAGTATTTT. Protein product: CSASWGGGAPDTQYF. This chain uses TRBV20-1 with TRBJ2-3; 9 bases align to TRBD2. The CDR3 runs 15 residues. The V segment lost 3 bases and the J segment 4 bases; nucleotides outside the gene matches: 8. CDR1 is DFQATT, CDR2 SNEGSKA, per germline (reference sequence).

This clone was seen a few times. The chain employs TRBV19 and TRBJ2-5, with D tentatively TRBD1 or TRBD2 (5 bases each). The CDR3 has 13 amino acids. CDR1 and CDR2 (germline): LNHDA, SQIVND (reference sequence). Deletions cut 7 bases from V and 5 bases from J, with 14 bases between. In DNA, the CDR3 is TGTGCCAGTAATAGGGGAGCTGGGGAGACCCAGTACTTC. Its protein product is CASNRGAGETQYF.

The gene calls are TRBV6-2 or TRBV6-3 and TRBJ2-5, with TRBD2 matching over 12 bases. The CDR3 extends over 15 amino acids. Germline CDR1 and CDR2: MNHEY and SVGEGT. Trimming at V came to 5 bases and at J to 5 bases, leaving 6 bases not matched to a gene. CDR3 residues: CASSGGLAGSETQYF. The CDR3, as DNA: TGTGCCAGCAGTGGGGGACTAGCGGGCTCGGAGACCCAGTACTTC.

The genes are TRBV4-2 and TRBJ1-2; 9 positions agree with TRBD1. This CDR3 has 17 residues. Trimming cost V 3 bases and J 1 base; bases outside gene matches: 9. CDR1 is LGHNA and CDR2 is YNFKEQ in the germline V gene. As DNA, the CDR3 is TGTGCCAGCAGCCAGGAATCTCGGGACAGGGATAACTATGGCTACACCTTC. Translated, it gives CASSQESRDRDNYGYTF.

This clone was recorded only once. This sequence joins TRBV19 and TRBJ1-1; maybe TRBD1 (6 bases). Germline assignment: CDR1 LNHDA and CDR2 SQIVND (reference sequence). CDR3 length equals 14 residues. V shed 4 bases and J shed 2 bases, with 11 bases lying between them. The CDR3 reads CASSSAGANTEAFF. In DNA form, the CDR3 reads TGTGCCAGTAGTAGCGCAGGGGCTAACACTGAAGCTTTCTTT.

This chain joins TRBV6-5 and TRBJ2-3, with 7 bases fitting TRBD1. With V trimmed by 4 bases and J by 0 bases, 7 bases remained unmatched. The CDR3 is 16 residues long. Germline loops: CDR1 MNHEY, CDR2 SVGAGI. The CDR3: CASSSSGTASTDTQYF. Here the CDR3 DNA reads TGTGCCAGCAGTTCCTCCGGGACAGCGAGCACAGATACGCAGTATTTT.

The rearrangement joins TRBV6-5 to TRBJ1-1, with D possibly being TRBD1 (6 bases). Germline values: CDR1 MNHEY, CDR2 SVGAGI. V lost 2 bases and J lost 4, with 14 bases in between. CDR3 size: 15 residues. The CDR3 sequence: CASSYEATGGTEAFF. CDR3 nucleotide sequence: TGTGCCAGCAGTTACGAGGCGACAGGCGGCACTGAAGCTTTCTTT.

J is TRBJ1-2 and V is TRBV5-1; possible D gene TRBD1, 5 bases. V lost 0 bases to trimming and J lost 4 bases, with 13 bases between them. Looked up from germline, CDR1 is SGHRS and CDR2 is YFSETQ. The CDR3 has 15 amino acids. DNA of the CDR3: TGCGCCAGCAGCTTGGAGGGCAGGGTTAGCTATGGCTACACCTTC. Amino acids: CASSLEGRVSYGYTF.

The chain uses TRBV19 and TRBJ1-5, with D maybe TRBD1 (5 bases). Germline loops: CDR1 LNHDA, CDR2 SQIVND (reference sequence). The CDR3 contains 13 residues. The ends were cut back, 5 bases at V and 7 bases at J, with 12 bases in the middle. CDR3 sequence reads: CASSGAYAQPQHF. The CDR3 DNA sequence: TGTGCCAGTAGTGGGGCCTACGCCCAGCCCCAGCATTTT.